Listed here is a single T cell receptor (beta chain). Its antigen is unknown. The data are from a study of cytomegalovirus exposure and HLA in healthy donors. V was clipped by 4 bases and J by 8 bases; unmatched bases: 9. Germline-derived CDR1 and CDR2 are SGHVS and FQNEAQ. CDR3 length: 15 residues. This cohort consisted of healthy bone marrow donors. The study sampled nominally healthy donors, though unrecorded immune exposures were likely. General study points: It was reported in a later analysis that an Asian-associated ancestry cluster showed fewer N-insertions than the approximately 700-donor mean. Analysis was carried out at a later point, and it linked a missense DCLRE1C variant to TCR beta V- and J-gene trimming.

Amplification used 60 Vbeta primers and 13 Jbeta primers. Data came from immunoSEQ multiplex PCR; TCRdb stores just in-frame clones and leaves some out. The sample has about 180,000 clones, 84% seen once. The sequence came from a man younger than 35 in good health and CMV-seronegative. Sequenced sample: PBMCs. The V gene is TRBV7-8, the J gene TRBJ1-5, with 9 bases aligning to TRBD1. The CDR3 reads CASSSGQGMWEPQHF. In nucleotides, the CDR3 is TGTGCCAGCAGCTCGGGACAGGGTATGTGGGAGCCCCAGCATTTT.